This TCR beta chain appears in the sequencing data of a study of beta chain features in type 1 diabetes. Regarding the study as a whole: All four CD4+ subsets from Type 1 diabetes patients carried moderately but significantly shorter TCRB CDR3s.

Regarding this clone: No antigen is known for it.

The junction had 8 bases not matched to a gene; V was cut back by 0 bases and J by 9 bases. The CDR3 spans 15 residues. Germline CDR1 SGHRS, CDR2 YFSETQ. What was sequenced were expressed TCRB transcripts, since all of the isolated RNA had been reverse transcribed. Generated by immunoSEQ multiplex PCR, the TCRdb table keeps only in-frame clones and is missing some. The data hold fewer than 150,000 clones, with 6% to 7.5% observed a single time. This sequence joins TRBV5-1 and TRBJ2-1; 8 bases line up with TRBD2. The sample comprised central memory CD4+ T cells from blood. This receptor was taken from a woman in her thirties in good health. DNA for the CDR3: TGCGCCAGCAGCTTGGATGTTGCGGGGGGTAGTGAGCAGTTCTTC. This sequence encodes CASSLDVAGGSEQFF.